These 22 T cell receptor beta chains were sequenced from one sample in a study of blood T cell repertoires in COVID-19. Sequencing used immunoSEQ multiplex PCR; TCRdb keeps in-frame clones, though not all of them. The table shows fewer than 300,000 clones, with 88% occurring only once. Sequenced: PBMCs or T cells enriched from blood (not recorded which). The source of these receptors is a middle-aged woman with acute COVID-19.

There are a few counts of this clone. The gene calls are TRBV10-3 and TRBJ2-5; 7 bases match TRBD1. V gave up 11 bases and J gave up 5 bases; unmatched junction bases: 20. This CDR3 is built from 16 residues. CDR1 and CDR2 from the germline V gene are ENHRY and SYGVKD. CDR3 protein: CAAGQLTGRSGETQYF. Here the CDR3 DNA reads TGTGCCGCCGGACAGTTGACAGGGCGATCCGGTGAGACCCAGTACTTC.

The chain uses TRBV14 and TRBJ2-3; TRBD2 aligns across 7 bases. This CDR3 contains 11 residues. Germline trimming cut 4 bases from V and 9 bases from J; bases unmatched to any gene: 1. The germline CDR1 and CDR2 sequences are SGHDN and FVKESK. Here the CDR3 DNA reads TGTGCCAGCAGCCTGGGGGGGACGCAGTATTTT. As protein: CASSLGGTQYF. The full variable domain, its missing parts supplied by reference TRBV14 and TRBJ2-3, is EAGVTQFPSHSVIEKGQTVTLRCDPISGHDNLYWYRRVMGKEIKFLLHFVKESKQDESGMPNNRFLAERTGGTYSTLKVQPAELEDSGVYFCASSLGGTQYFGPGTRLTVL.

The CDR3 sequence is CASSILGQEFQPQHF. The CDR3, as DNA: TGTGCCAGTAGTATCTTAGGACAGGAGTTCCAGCCCCAGCATTTT. The chain employs TRBV19 and TRBJ1-5, with TRBD1 matching over 7 bases. The CDR3 consists of 15 residues. Germline V gene lookup returns CDR1 LNHDA and CDR2 SQIVND (reference sequence). V shed 3 bases and J 7 bases; nucleotides not matched to a gene: 9.

V gene TRBV19 combines with J gene TRBJ2-3, with 9 bases fitting TRBD1. The CDR3 covers 16 residues. V dropped 3 bases and J dropped 0; count of bases not matched to a gene: 4. Germline values: CDR1 LNHDA, CDR2 SQIVND (reference sequence). The CDR3 reads CASSIRTGASTDTQYF. CDR3 coding DNA: TGTGCCAGTAGTATCAGGACAGGGGCAAGCACAGATACGCAGTATTTT. The whole variable domain, filled in from reference TRBV19 and TRBJ2-3, reads DGGITQSPKYLFRKEGQNVTLSCEQNLNHDAMYWYRQDPGQGLRLIYYSQIVNDFQKGDIAEGYSVSREKKESFPLTVTSAQKNPTAFYLCASSIRTGASTDTQYFGPGTRLTVL.

The V call is TRBV5-4, the J call TRBJ2-1; 10 bases line up with TRBD2. The germline gives CDR1 SGHNT, CDR2 YYREEE (reference sequence). Trimming removed 4 bases from V and 4 bases from J; junction bases left unmatched: 5. CDR3 size: 15 residues. CDR3 in amino acids: CASSHQREGYNEQFF. For the CDR3, the DNA is TGTGCCAGCAGCCATCAGCGGGAGGGATACAATGAGCAGTTCTTC.

The J gene is TRBJ1-1, the V gene TRBV11-3, with D maybe TRBD1 (6 bases). The CDR3 extends over 13 amino acids. Per germline, CDR1 SGHNT and CDR2 YENEEA. V was shortened by 6 bases and J by 1 base, with 9 bases between the two germline ends. This CDR3 is CASRLQGNTEAFF. DNA for the CDR3: TGTGCCAGCAGGTTACAGGGGAACACTGAAGCTTTCTTT.

This chain links TRBV13 with TRBJ2-1, with 8 nucleotides matching TRBD2. Germline lookup yields CDR1 PRHDT and CDR2 FYEKMQ (reference sequence). The V and J ends lost 3 bases and 9 bases, in that order; junction bases with no gene match: 7. The CDR3 is 14 amino acids. CDR3 residues: CASSFSGGRGEQFF. CDR3 coding DNA: TGTGCCAGCAGCTTCAGCGGGGGTCGGGGTGAGCAGTTCTTC.

The chain uses TRBV7-2 and TRBJ1-5; 7 bases map to TRBD1. The CDR3 extends over 15 amino acids. The V and J ends lost 4 bases and 4 bases, in that order; junction bases with no gene match: 7. CDR1 and CDR2 (germline): SGHTA, FQGNSA. The CDR3 loop reads CASSSRTGVNQPQHF. The CDR3 coding sequence is TGTGCCAGCAGCTCCCGTACAGGGGTTAATCAGCCCCAGCATTTT.

The chain links TRBV6-2 or TRBV6-3 to TRBJ2-7; weak D call: TRBD2 (5 bases). Germline assignment: CDR1 MNHEY and CDR2 SVGEGT. CDR3 length equals 16 residues. Trimming pared 7 bases from V and 0 bases from J, leaving 19 bases between. This CDR3 is CASTPSIVGSSYEQYF. The CDR3 DNA sequence: TGTGCCAGCACCCCCTCTATTGTGGGGAGCTCCTACGAGCAGTACTTC.

The chain combines TRBV6-4 with TRBJ2-1; the match to TRBD2 covers 8 bases. After removal of 4 bases from V and 9 bases from J, the junction contained 5 bases not matched to a gene. The germline V gene has CDR1 MRHNA and CDR2 SNTAGT. This CDR3 has 13 amino acids. CDR3 amino acids: CASSVSGVSEQFF. As DNA, the CDR3 is TGTGCCAGCAGTGTTAGCGGGGTTTCTGAGCAGTTCTTC.

This chain uses TRBV6-5 with TRBJ1-5; 7 bases map to TRBD1. The CDR3 is 14 residues long. The V gene's germline CDR1 is MNHEY and CDR2 SVGAGI. J was trimmed by 3 bases and V by 6 bases; bases with no gene match: 5. The CDR3 loop reads CASSSGQFNQPQHF. The DNA of the CDR3 is TGTGCCAGCAGCTCGGGACAGTTCAATCAGCCCCAGCATTTT.

The chain is built from TRBV15 and TRBJ2-1; 14 bases map to TRBD2. V was pared by 4 bases and J by 3 bases, with 5 bases of the junction left unmatched. In germline, CDR1 is LNHNV, CDR2 YYDKDF (reference sequence). CDR3 length: 17 residues. This CDR3 reads CATSIWTSGRIYNEQFF. The CDR3 DNA sequence: TGTGCCACCAGCATTTGGACTAGCGGGAGGATCTACAATGAGCAGTTCTTC.

This clone was found once. The chain carries TRBV24-1 and TRBJ2-7; D is possibly TRBD2 (7 bases). V was shortened by 0 bases and J by 0 bases, with 11 bases between the two germline ends. Germline V CDR1 and CDR2: KGHDR, SFDVKD. The CDR3 extends over 16 amino acids. The CDR3 reads CATSDLEGGSSYEQYF. The CDR3 nucleotides read TGTGCCACCAGTGATTTGGAGGGGGGGAGCTCCTACGAGCAGTACTTC.

V gene TRBV4-3 combines with J gene TRBJ2-1; 10 bases agree with TRBD1. The CDR3 is 17 residues long. Germline lookup yields CDR1 LGHNA and CDR2 YSLEER. The ends lost 3 bases at V and 10 bases at J; junction bases unmatched: 15. In nucleotides, the CDR3 is TGCGCCAGCAGCCATCTGTTGATATCCGGGACAGGGGTCGAGCAGTTCTTC. This encodes CASSHLLISGTGVEQFF.

In its sample, this clone was seen a few times. In nucleotides, the CDR3 is TGTGCCAGCAGCTTAGCGAGGATAGGGGGCACTGAAGCTTTCTTT. This gives the protein CASSLARIGGTEAFF. The chain combines TRBV11-1 with TRBJ1-1, with D possibly TRBD1 on 6 matching bases. Germline V gives CDR1 SGHAT, CDR2 FQDESV (reference sequence). This CDR3 comprises 15 residues. The V and J ends lost 0 bases and 4 bases respectively, with 12 bases between them. The whole variable domain, remainder taken from reference TRBV11-1 and TRBJ1-1, is EAEVAQSPRYKITEKSQAVAFWCDPISGHATLYWYRQILGQGPELLVQFQDESVVDDSQLPKDRFSAERLKGVDSTLKIQPAELGDSAMYLCASSLARIGGTEAFFGQGTRLTVV.

The chain recombines TRBV3-1 (or the pseudogene TRBV3-2) with TRBJ2-7; 14 bases line up with TRBD2. V trimming: 1 base; J trimming: 11 bases; junction bases outside the gene matches: 7. The CDR3 spans 15 residues. Germline assignment: CDR1 LGHDT and CDR2 YNNKEL (reference sequence). Here the CDR3 DNA reads TGTGCCAGCAGCCAAGGCGGGACTAGCGGGAGCCTAAAGTACGTC. Protein product: CASSQGGTSGSLKYV.

The CDR3 bases are TGTGCCAACACTTTCACGATTCACTCGGGGACCCAGTACTTC. Protein product: CANTFTIHSGTQYF. The genes are TRBV24-1 and TRBJ2-5; D gene ambiguous. CDR3 length equals 14 residues. Germline assignment: CDR1 KGHDR and CDR2 SFDVKD. The V end lost 11 bases, the J end lost 7 bases, and 22 bases lay between the germline ends.

The V and J genes are TRBV4-2 and TRBJ2-7, with D hard to call. V was shortened by 1 base and J by 3 bases, with 10 bases between the two germline ends. Germline lookup yields CDR1 LGHNA and CDR2 YNFKEQ. The CDR3 length is 14 residues. The CDR3, as DNA: TGTGCCAGCAGCCAAGGTCTTGACAACTACGAGCAGTACTTC. Protein product: CASSQGLDNYEQYF.

The chain joins TRBV25-1 to TRBJ2-1; tentatively, D is TRBD2 (6 bases). Germline V CDR1 and CDR2: MGHDK, SYGVNS. Trimming cost V 3 bases and J 3 bases, with 12 bases left between them. This CDR3 region has 15 residues. The CDR3 here is CASSEGDSNYNEQFF. The DNA of the CDR3 is TGTGCCAGCAGTGAGGGGGACTCTAACTACAATGAGCAGTTCTTC.

This clone was counted at least ten times. CDR3 sequence: CASSAGHGIPSSYNSPLHF. CDR3 nucleotides: TGTGCCAGCAGCGCAGGACATGGCATACCCAGCTCCTATAATTCACCCCTCCACTTT. The V and J genes are TRBV27 and TRBJ1-6, with D tentatively TRBD1 (5 bases). The CDR3 has 19 residues. The germline gives CDR1 MNHEY, CDR2 SMNVEV (reference sequence). The germline V and J ends were trimmed by 6 bases and 0 bases, with 21 bases remaining between them.

This clone was counted a few times. The rearrangement joins TRBV18 to TRBJ2-3, with D perhaps TRBD1 (6 bases). Germline values: CDR1 KGHSH, CDR2 LQKENI. The CDR3 totals 15 residues. The ends were cut back, 2 bases at V and 3 bases at J, with 12 bases in the middle. The CDR3 reads CASSPFFGQTDTQYF. The CDR3 nucleotides are TGTGCCAGCTCACCATTTTTCGGACAGACAGATACGCAGTATTTT.

The chain carries TRBV24-1 and TRBJ2-7, with 10 positions matching TRBD2. Germline trimming cut 5 bases from V and 4 bases from J; bases unmatched to any gene: 31. CDR3 length: 23 amino acids. CDR1 and CDR2 (germline): KGHDR, SFDVKD. The CDR3 nucleotides read TGTGCCACCAGTGGCTCCGGCCCGGGACTAGCGATATCACACCACGTCCGGGAATACGAGCAGTACGTC. As protein: CATSGSGPGLAISHHVREYEQYV.